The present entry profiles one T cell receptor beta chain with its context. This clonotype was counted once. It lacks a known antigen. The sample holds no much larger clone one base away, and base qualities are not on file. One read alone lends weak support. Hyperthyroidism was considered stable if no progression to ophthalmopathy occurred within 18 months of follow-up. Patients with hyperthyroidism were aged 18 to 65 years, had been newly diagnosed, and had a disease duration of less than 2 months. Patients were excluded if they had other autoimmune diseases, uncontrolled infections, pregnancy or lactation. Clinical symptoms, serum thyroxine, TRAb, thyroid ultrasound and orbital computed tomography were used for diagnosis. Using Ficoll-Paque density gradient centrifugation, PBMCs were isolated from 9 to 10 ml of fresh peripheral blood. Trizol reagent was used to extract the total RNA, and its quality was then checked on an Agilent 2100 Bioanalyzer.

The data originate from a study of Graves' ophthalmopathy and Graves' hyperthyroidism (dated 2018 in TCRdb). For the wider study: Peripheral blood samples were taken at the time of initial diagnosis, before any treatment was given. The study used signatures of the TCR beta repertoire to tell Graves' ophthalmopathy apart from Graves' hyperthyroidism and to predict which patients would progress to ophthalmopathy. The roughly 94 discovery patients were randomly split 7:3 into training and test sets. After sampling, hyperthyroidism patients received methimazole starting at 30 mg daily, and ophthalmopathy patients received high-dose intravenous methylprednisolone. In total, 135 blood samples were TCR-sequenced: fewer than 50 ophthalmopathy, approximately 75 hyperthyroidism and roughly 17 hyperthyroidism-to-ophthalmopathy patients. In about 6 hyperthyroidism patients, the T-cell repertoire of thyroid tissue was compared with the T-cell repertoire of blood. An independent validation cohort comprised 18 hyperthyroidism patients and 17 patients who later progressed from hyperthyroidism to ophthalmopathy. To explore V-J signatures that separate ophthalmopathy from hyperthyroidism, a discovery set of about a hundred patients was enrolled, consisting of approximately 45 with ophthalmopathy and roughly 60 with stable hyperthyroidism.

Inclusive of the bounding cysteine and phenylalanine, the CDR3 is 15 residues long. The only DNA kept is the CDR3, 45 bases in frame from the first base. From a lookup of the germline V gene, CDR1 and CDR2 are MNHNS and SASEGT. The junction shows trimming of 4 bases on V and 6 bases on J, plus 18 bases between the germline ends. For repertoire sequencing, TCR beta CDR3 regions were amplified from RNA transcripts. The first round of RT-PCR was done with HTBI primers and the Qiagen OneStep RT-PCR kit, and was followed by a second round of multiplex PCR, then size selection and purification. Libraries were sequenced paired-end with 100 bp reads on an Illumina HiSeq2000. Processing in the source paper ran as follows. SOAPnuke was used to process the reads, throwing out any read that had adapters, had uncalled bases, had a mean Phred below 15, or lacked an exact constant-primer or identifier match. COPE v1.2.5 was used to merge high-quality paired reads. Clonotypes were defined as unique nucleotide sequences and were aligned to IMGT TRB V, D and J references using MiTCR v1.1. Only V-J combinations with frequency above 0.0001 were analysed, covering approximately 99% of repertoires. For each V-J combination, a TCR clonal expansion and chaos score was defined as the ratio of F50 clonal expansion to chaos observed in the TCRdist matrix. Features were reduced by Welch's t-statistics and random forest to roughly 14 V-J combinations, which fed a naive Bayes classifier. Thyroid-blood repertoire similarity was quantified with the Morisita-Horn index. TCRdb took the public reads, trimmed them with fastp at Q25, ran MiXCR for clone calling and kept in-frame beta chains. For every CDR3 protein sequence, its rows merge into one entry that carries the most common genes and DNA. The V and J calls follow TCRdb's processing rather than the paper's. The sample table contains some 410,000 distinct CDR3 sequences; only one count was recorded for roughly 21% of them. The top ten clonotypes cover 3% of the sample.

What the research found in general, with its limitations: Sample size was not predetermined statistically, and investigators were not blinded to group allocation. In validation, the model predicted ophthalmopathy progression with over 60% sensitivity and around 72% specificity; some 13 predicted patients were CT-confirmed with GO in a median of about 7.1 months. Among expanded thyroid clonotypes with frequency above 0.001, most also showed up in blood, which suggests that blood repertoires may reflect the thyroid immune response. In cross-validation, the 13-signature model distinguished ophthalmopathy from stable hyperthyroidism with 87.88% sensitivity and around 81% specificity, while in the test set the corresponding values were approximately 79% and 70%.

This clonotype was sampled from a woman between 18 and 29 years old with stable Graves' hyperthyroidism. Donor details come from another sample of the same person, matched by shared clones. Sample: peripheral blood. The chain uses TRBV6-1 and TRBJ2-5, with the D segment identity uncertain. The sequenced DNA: TGTGCCAGCAGTGCTAGATACCTGGGATCACAGACCCAGTACTTC. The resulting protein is CASSARYLGSQTQYF.